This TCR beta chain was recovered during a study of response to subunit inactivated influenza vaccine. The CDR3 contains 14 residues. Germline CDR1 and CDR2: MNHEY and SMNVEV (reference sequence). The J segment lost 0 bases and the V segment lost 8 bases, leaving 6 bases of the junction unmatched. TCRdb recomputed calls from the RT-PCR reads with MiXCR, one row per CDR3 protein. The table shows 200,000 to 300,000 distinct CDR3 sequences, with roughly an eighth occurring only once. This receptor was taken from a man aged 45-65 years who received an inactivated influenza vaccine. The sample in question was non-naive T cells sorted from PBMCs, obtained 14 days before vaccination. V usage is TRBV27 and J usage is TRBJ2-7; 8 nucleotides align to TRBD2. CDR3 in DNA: TGTGCCAGCGCCAGAGCGGGGGCCTCCTACGAGCAGTACTTC. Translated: CASARAGASYEQYF.